This T cell receptor beta chain was recorded in a study of blood T cell repertoires in COVID-19 (TCRdb year 2020). Study-wide context: Samples from collaborators originated in the United States, Italy and Spain and spanned both the acute and convalescent phases of COVID-19. The prospective study material was composed of cDNA or gDNA derived from T cells, B-cell-depleted T cells, or PBMCs. Subjects who had been exposed to COVID-19, were actively infected with it, or had recovered from it provided the deeply sampled blood TCRbeta repertoires that made up the dataset. The repertoires were released in a freely available public database meant as a resource for research on the immune response to SARS-CoV-2. Samples were obtained from the ongoing ImmuneRACE study (first 160 participants) and from about 1,300 subjects provided by 6 global collaborators. The sample metadata nearly always contained a de-identified subject ID, COVID-19 status, age in years and sex. HLA class I and class II types, where available, came from metadata supplied by the sample provider rather than from assay-based typing. Here is what the overall study found, with its caveats: Clinical and demographic metadata were provided uncurated, with the amount varying by source and participant.

Concerning this clone: The antigen it recognizes is unknown. Base qualities are not recorded, but no much larger clone differs from it by a single base.

Whole blood was collected in K2EDTA tubes by collaborating institutions according to the institutions' own protocols. For TCRbeta analysis, collaborators shipped samples as frozen whole blood, isolated PBMCs, or DNA extracted from either of those sample types. The immunoSEQ Assay, a bias-controlled multiplex PCR, was used to amplify TCRbeta CDR3 regions from genomic DNA. On the study's bioinformatics: The number of nucleated cells in each sample was estimated from the amplification of reference gene primers within the assay. Sequence reads were collapsed and filtered to measure the absolute abundance of every unique TCRbeta CDR3 rearrangement. For each sample, productive Simpson clonality was calculated as the square root of Simpson's diversity index over productive rearrangements. The table comes from immuneACCESS by way of TCRdb, which keeps in-frame sequences with V and J called. Part of the clones is missing from these tables; in studies checked, under half for an unresolved V gene and the rest for unknown reasons. V and J calls and clone size are as listed in that table; D and trimming were resolved from the DNA. The sample table contains about 66,000 clones; only one count was recorded for about nine tenths of them. About 7.3% of the sample belongs to the ten largest clones.

Based on the germline V gene (reference sequence), the CDR1 and CDR2 sequences are SEHNR and FQNEAQ. The CDR3 spans 15 residues, from the cysteine through the phenylalanine. The CDR3 DNA has 45 bases and is translated from base 1. The V and J ends are trimmed by 5 bases and 3 bases, leaving 16 bases between them. The TCR sequence derives from a human donor in a cohort sampled during active COVID-19. The sample taken for sequencing was peripheral blood. The rearranged chain carries TRBV7-9 and TRBJ1-2; the D segment could be TRBD1, given 6 matching bases. Read as DNA, the sequence is TGTGCCAGCAGCATCGGACAGAACCGGGACTATGGCTACACCTTC. Its protein is CASSIGQNRDYGYTF.